This T cell receptor (beta chain) was observed in a study of cytomegalovirus exposure and HLA in healthy donors. Study-wide points: According to the study, some 160 TCR beta chains were cytomegalovirus-associated.

Trimming shortened V by 4 bases and J by 4 bases, and 14 bases separated the two germline ends. The CDR3 loop spans 14 amino acids. CDR1 and CDR2 from the germline V gene are SGHNT and YYREEE (reference sequence). The PCR made use of 60 Vbeta and 13 Jbeta primers. The authors' processing: The count from a later analysis was 70 million to 85 million unique TCR beta chains, 9.5 million to 13 million of them shared. Measured with immunoSEQ multiplex PCR; TCRdb has only the in-frame clones, and not every one. Clone size and the V and J calls come from that table; the DNA yielded D and trimming. The sample data list approximately 110,000 clones. Despite likely unrecorded immune exposures, the donors were nominally healthy at the time of sampling. Remarks on this clone: Its matching antigen is unknown.

The chain recombines TRBV5-4 with TRBJ1-1, with D possibly being TRBD1 (6 bases). The source of this sequence is a man aged 50 to 60 in good health and CMV-seronegative. Sequencing was done on a sample of PBMCs. The CDR3 sequence is CASSGDISSTEAFF. DNA of the CDR3: TGTGCCAGCAGCGGGGACATTTCGAGCACTGAAGCTTTCTTT.